Below, one T cell receptor (beta chain) is given with its context. Germline CDR1 and CDR2: SGHRS and YFSETQ. The CDR3 is made up of 15 amino acids. The V gene lost 0 bases and the J gene lost 2 bases, with 8 bases spanning the gap. The source of the sample is a study of blood T cell repertoires in COVID-19. Here immunoSEQ multiplex PCR was the method, and the copy in TCRdb shows in-frame clones only, minus some. The table shows 160,000 or so clones, with roughly 74% occurring only once. This receptor was taken from an elderly woman with acute or convalescent COVID-19. The rearrangement joins TRBV5-1 to TRBJ2-2; D is unclear. Sequencing input: peripheral blood. CDR3 in amino acids: CASSLASGNTGELFF. Here the CDR3 DNA reads TGCGCCAGCAGCTTGGCTTCAGGAAACACCGGGGAGCTGTTTTTT.